This TCR beta chain was sequenced for a study of blood T cell repertoires in COVID-19. Study background: Samples representing acute and convalescent COVID-19 were sourced from the United States, Italy and Spain. T cells, B-cell-depleted T cells, or PBMCs provided the cDNA or gDNA that served as material.

Original processing notes: Reference gene primer amplification gave estimated nucleated cell counts. Sequenced by immunoSEQ multiplex PCR; TCRdb stores in-frame clones only, minus some. That table is the source of V, J and clone size, and D and trimming were worked out from the DNA. The sample includes 60,000 to 70,000 clones, about 86% of them seen just once. This CDR3 is 15 amino acids long. In germline, CDR1 is SGDLS, CDR2 YYNGEE. V shed 0 bases and J shed 0 bases, with 7 bases lying between them. The sample consisted of peripheral blood. The chain links TRBV9 to TRBJ2-1; D is undetermined. The sequence came from a woman aged 60-75 years with acute or convalescent COVID-19. Written as DNA, the CDR3 is TGTGCCAGCAGCGTAGGTGTGAGCTCCTACAATGAGCAGTTCTTC. It specifies CASSVGVSSYNEQFF. Full variable domain (missing parts from reference TRBV9 and TRBJ2-1): DSGVTQTPKHLITATGQRVTLRCSPRSGDLSVYWYQQSLDQGLQFLIQYYNGEERAKGNILERFSAQQFPDLHSELNLSSLELGDSALYFCASSVGVSSYNEQFFGPGTRLTVL.